This entry lists 28 T cell receptor beta chains sequenced from one sample in a study of cytomegalovirus exposure and HLA in healthy donors. PCR primers comprised 60 Vbeta and 13 Jbeta primers. Here immunoSEQ multiplex PCR was the method, and the copy in TCRdb shows in-frame clones only, minus some. The sample holds approximately 110,000 clones; about three quarters are singletons and the top ten take 5.2%. The sequencing input was PBMCs. These receptors were obtained from a female donor in good health and CMV-seropositive.

The rearrangement links TRBV2 to TRBJ2-7; D ambiguous. This CDR3 has 14 amino acids. Per germline, CDR1 SNHLY and CDR2 FYNNEI. The V gene lost 4 bases and the J gene lost 0 bases, with 10 bases spanning the gap. In nucleotides, the CDR3 is TGTGCCAGCAGTGTTTATACAGTCTCCTACGAGCAGTACTTC. It is translated as CASSVYTVSYEQYF. Full variable domain (missing parts from reference TRBV2 and TRBJ2-7): EPEVTQTPSHQVTQMGQEVILRCVPISNHLYFYWYRQILGQKVEFLVSFYNNEISEKSEIFDDQFSVERPDGSNFTLKIRSTKLEDSAMYFCASSVYTVSYEQYFGPGTRLTVT.

The chain combines TRBV19 with TRBJ2-7; D unclear. The V and J ends lost 3 bases and 2 bases respectively, with 8 bases between them. The CDR3 consists of 13 residues. Germline CDR1 LNHDA, CDR2 SQIVND (reference sequence). The CDR3 loop is CASSILGTYEQYF. The CDR3 DNA reads TGTGCCAGTAGTATCTTGGGCACCTACGAGCAGTACTTC.

This clone was seen once. The chain links TRBV19 to TRBJ1-2; TRBD1 aligns across 11 bases. Germline V gene lookup returns CDR1 LNHDA and CDR2 SQIVND (reference sequence). V lost 4 bases to trimming and J lost 3 bases; unmatched junction nucleotides: 10. This CDR3 is 17 amino acids long. CDR3 sequence (DNA): TGTGCCAGTAGTACCCCCGGACAGGGGGCCGTTGACTATGGCTACACCTTC. It yields the protein CASSTPGQGAVDYGYTF.

This sequence joins TRBV7-2 and TRBJ2-1; D is unclear. The CDR3 length is 14 residues. Looked up from germline, CDR1 is SGHTA and CDR2 is FQGNSA. V dropped 4 bases and J dropped 4 bases, with 11 bases sitting between them. Here the CDR3 DNA reads TGTGCCAGCAGCTCGATGTGGGCGTACAATGAGCAGTTCTTC. It codes for CASSSMWAYNEQFF. Full variable domain (remainder filled in from reference TRBV7-2 and TRBJ2-1): GAGVSQSPSNKVTEKGKDVELRCDPISGHTALYWYRQSLGQGLEFLIYFQGNSAPDKSGLPSDRFSAERTGGSVSTLTIQRTQQEDSAVYLCASSSMWAYNEQFFGPGTRLTVL.

V usage is TRBV10-3 and J usage is TRBJ2-5, with TRBD2 matching over 7 bases. This CDR3 spans 13 amino acids. The junction had 2 bases not matched to a gene; V was cut back by 2 bases and J by 5 bases. CDR1 is ENHRY and CDR2 is SYGVKD in the germline V gene. The CDR3 DNA sequence: TGTGCCATCAGTGAGCTCGGGGGGGAGACCCAGTACTTC. Translation gives CAISELGGETQYF.

V and J are TRBV27 and TRBJ2-7; a weak D match, TRBD2 (5 bases). This CDR3 region has 15 residues. The germline V gene encodes CDR1 MNHEY and CDR2 SMNVEV (reference sequence). V was trimmed by 5 bases and J by 5 bases, leaving 19 bases between them. This chain's CDR3 is CASSPSRTSVNEQYF. The CDR3 region has the DNA TGTGCCAGCAGTCCCAGCCGAACTAGTGTTAACGAGCAGTACTTC.

The chain uses TRBV5-1 and TRBJ2-7, with 7 bases aligning to TRBD1. V shed 2 bases, J shed 3 bases, and the junction held 5 bases outside the gene matches. CDR1 SGHRS and CDR2 YFSETQ come from the germline V gene. The length of the CDR3 is 14 residues. The DNA for the CDR3 is TGCGCCAGCAGCTTAAGGACAGGACACTACGAGCAGTACTTC. Translation: CASSLRTGHYEQYF.

This chain joins TRBV19 and TRBJ2-1; TRBD2 matches 10 bases. The CDR3 covers 16 residues. J lost 6 bases, V lost 1 base, and 6 bases had no gene match. Germline V gene data show CDR1 as LNHDA and CDR2 as SQIVND (reference sequence). The CDR3 nucleotides read TGTGCCAGTAGTATAGTATCGGCTAGCGGGAGCAATGAGCAGTTCTTC. It specifies CASSIVSASGSNEQFF.

This chain connects TRBV6-5 to TRBJ1-3; no definite D call. V dropped 0 bases and J dropped 0 bases, with 9 bases sitting between them. From germline, CDR1 is MNHEY and CDR2 SVGAGI. The CDR3 extends over 16 amino acids. This CDR3 is CASSYSARSSGNTIYF. For the CDR3, the DNA is TGTGCCAGCAGTTACTCGGCCAGGTCCTCTGGAAACACCATATATTTT.

The chain employs TRBV11-2 and TRBJ2-1, with 7 bases identical to TRBD2. J gave up 8 bases and V 2 bases, and 12 bases lay outside the gene matches. The CDR3 contains 16 residues. Germline CDR1 SGHAT, CDR2 FQNNGV. The CDR3 sequence: CASSLPPIAGRDEQFF. The CDR3 DNA is TGTGCCAGCAGCTTACCCCCAATAGCGGGTCGAGATGAGCAGTTCTTC.

The chain combines TRBV5-4 with TRBJ1-6; possibly TRBD1 for D (5 bases). The CDR3 sequence is 16 residues long. The V gene lost 3 bases and the J gene lost 8 bases, with 18 bases spanning the gap. CDR1 and CDR2 from the germline V gene are SGHNT and YYREEE (reference sequence). The CDR3 sequence: CASSSGPNSRDSPLHF. Written as DNA, the CDR3 is TGTGCCAGCAGCTCAGGCCCAAACTCCAGGGATTCACCCCTCCACTTT.

This chain joins TRBV5-1 and TRBJ1-5, with a possible D match to TRBD1 (6 bases). The V gene's germline CDR1 is SGHRS and CDR2 YFSETQ. CDR3 size: 15 residues. The V gene lost 1 base and the J gene lost 3 bases, with 11 bases spanning the gap. CDR3: CASSLSAGANQPQHF. The CDR3, as DNA: TGCGCCAGCAGCTTGAGCGCAGGGGCCAATCAGCCCCAGCATTTT. Using reference TRBV5-1 and TRBJ1-5 for the parts outside the CDR3, the full variable domain is KAGVTQTPRYLIKTRGQQVTLSCSPISGHRSVSWYQQTPGQGLQFLFEYFSETQRNKGNFPGRFSGRQFSNSRSEMNVSTLELGDSALYLCASSLSAGANQPQHFGDGTRLSIL.

The rearrangement joins TRBV5-1 to TRBJ2-1; D gene ambiguous. CDR1 SGHRS and CDR2 YFSETQ come from the germline V gene. The V and J ends lost 0 bases and 5 bases respectively, with 6 bases between them. The CDR3 contains 13 residues. CDR3 sequence: CASSLAGNNEQFF. The CDR3 region has the DNA TGCGCCAGCAGCTTGGCAGGTAACAATGAGCAGTTCTTC.

The table lists this clone with a few counts. The V call is TRBV6-5, the J call TRBJ1-2; a possible D gene is TRBD1 (5 bases). The CDR3 length is 13 residues. The germline V and J ends were trimmed by 6 bases and 2 bases, with 10 bases remaining between them. Germline V gene lookup returns CDR1 MNHEY and CDR2 SVGAGI. The CDR3 DNA reads TGTGCCAGCAGAGTGACAGACAACTATGGCTACACCTTC. This sequence encodes CASRVTDNYGYTF.

The gene calls are TRBV19 and TRBJ2-7, with D possibly being TRBD1 (7 bases). The ends were cut back, 0 bases at V and 4 bases at J, with 19 bases in the middle. This CDR3 contains 17 residues. Germline assignment: CDR1 LNHDA and CDR2 SQIVND (reference sequence). CDR3 in amino acids: CASSIDPGRRGRYEQYF. The CDR3 nucleotides read TGTGCCAGTAGTATAGACCCCGGCAGGAGGGGGCGTTACGAGCAGTACTTC. The full variable domain, completed using reference TRBV19 and TRBJ2-7, is DGGITQSPKYLFRKEGQNVTLSCEQNLNHDAMYWYRQDPGQGLRLIYYSQIVNDFQKGDIAEGYSVSREKKESFPLTVTSAQKNPTAFYLCASSIDPGRRGRYEQYFGPGTRLTVT.

The chain uses TRBV7-2 and TRBJ2-4, with a possible D match to TRBD1 (6 bases). The CDR3 is made up of 13 amino acids. The germline V gene encodes CDR1 SGHTA and CDR2 FQGNSA. Trimming stripped 3 bases from V and 13 bases from J, with 16 bases between. The CDR3 sequence is CASSFSPTGIQYF. The CDR3 DNA reads TGTGCCAGCAGCTTTTCCCCAACAGGGATACAGTACTTC.

The rearrangement uses TRBV6-1 and TRBJ2-5, with TRBD1 matching 7 bases. Trimming removed 6 bases from V and 5 bases from J; junction bases left unmatched: 12. The germline V gene encodes CDR1 MNHNS and CDR2 SASEGT. The CDR3 consists of 15 residues. The chain's CDR3 is CASSTDRGREETQYF. DNA for the CDR3: TGTGCCAGCAGCACCGATAGGGGGCGTGAGGAGACCCAGTACTTC.

CDR3 in amino acids: CASSYRTSSADTQYF. CDR3 sequence (DNA): TGTGCCAGCAGTTACCGCACGTCCAGCGCAGATACGCAGTATTTT. The V and J genes are TRBV6-5 and TRBJ2-3; D gene uncertain. The CDR3 spans 15 residues. In germline, CDR1 is MNHEY, CDR2 SVGAGI. Trimming shortened V by 2 bases and J by 4 bases, and 13 bases separated the two germline ends.

V gene TRBV27 combines with J gene TRBJ1-2; 8 bases are a match to TRBD1. The V segment lost 3 bases and the J segment 4 bases; nucleotides outside the gene matches: 10. The CDR3 is 16 amino acids. Germline V gives CDR1 MNHEY, CDR2 SMNVEV (reference sequence). The DNA of the CDR3 is TGTGCCAGCAGTTTGGGGACAGGCGACTTCCGCTATGGCTACACCTTC. This encodes CASSLGTGDFRYGYTF.

The chain recombines TRBV2 with TRBJ2-3; 7 nucleotides line up with TRBD1. The CDR3 totals 13 residues. V lost 11 bases and J lost 6; bases outside the gene matches: 11. The V gene's germline CDR1 is SNHLY and CDR2 FYNNEI. The CDR3 is CAGTRDSGDTQYF. Written as DNA, the CDR3 is TGTGCCGGCACCCGGGACAGTGGGGATACGCAGTATTTT.

The V and J genes are TRBV7-9 and TRBJ2-6, with 14 bases aligning to TRBD2. This CDR3 is built from 19 residues. The germline CDR1 and CDR2 sequences are SEHNR and FQNEAQ (reference sequence). J lost 4 bases, V lost 5 bases, and 10 bases had no gene match. The CDR3 DNA is TGTGCCAGCAGCCGACAAATGGGACTAGCGGGAGTAGGGGCCAACGTCCTGACTTTC. Translating it yields CASSRQMGLAGVGANVLTF.

With respect to this clone: The sample contains more than one DNA sequence encoding this CDR3. The chain has TRBV29-1 and TRBJ1-2; 7 bases are shared with TRBD1. CDR3 size: 17 residues. The germline V gene has CDR1 SQVTM and CDR2 ANQGSEA. J gave up 1 base and V 2 bases, and 13 bases lay outside the gene matches. The CDR3 here is CSVELRGRGSLNYGYTF. CDR3 bases: TGCAGCGTTGAATTGAGGGGGCGAGGAAGCCTTAACTATGGCTACACCTTC.

This rearrangement joins TRBV7-9 to TRBJ1-4; 7 positions agree with TRBD1. CDR3 size: 15 residues. CDR1 is SEHNR and CDR2 is FQNEAQ in the germline V gene (reference sequence). V was pared by 4 bases and J by 2 bases, with 4 bases of the junction left unmatched. The CDR3 bases are TGTGCCAGCAGCTCACAGGGGACGACTAATGAAAAACTGTTTTTT. As protein: CASSSQGTTNEKLFF.

The chain couples TRBV2 to TRBJ2-3; possible D gene TRBD1, 6 bases. This CDR3 comprises 14 residues. Germline CDR1 is SNHLY and CDR2 is FYNNEI. The germline V and J ends were trimmed by 8 bases and 5 bases, with 17 bases remaining between them. CDR3 DNA: TGTGCCAGCGCCAGCCATGCACAGGGAGATACGCAGTATTTT. It encodes CASASHAQGDTQYF.

The rearrangement joins TRBV5-5 to TRBJ2-7; 7 nucleotides agree with TRBD2. V dropped 4 bases and J dropped 1; count of bases not matched to a gene: 11. Germline loops: CDR1 SGHKS, CDR2 YYEKEE (reference sequence). The CDR3 spans 16 residues. CDR3 nucleotide sequence: TGTGCCAGCAGCCTCAGCTTGGCTAGCGGTTCCTACGAGCAGTACTTC. It is translated as CASSLSLASGSYEQYF.

The V call is TRBV5-1, the J call TRBJ2-5; D might be TRBD2 (6 bases). V was trimmed by 4 bases and J by 3 bases, leaving 13 bases between them. The CDR3 spans 14 residues. CDR1 is SGHRS and CDR2 is YFSETQ in the germline V gene. In nucleotides, the CDR3 is TGCGCCAGCAGCCCCCGGGACTTAAAAGAGACCCAGTACTTC. Its translation is CASSPRDLKETQYF.

The J gene is TRBJ2-1, the V gene TRBV7-2, with 10 bases lining up with TRBD2. The trim removed 2 bases at V and 2 bases at J, leaving 3 bases unmatched. The CDR3 covers 16 residues. Germline-derived CDR1 and CDR2 are SGHTA and FQGNSA. CDR3: CASSLQSGGAYNEQFF. The CDR3 bases are TGTGCCAGCAGCTTACAAAGCGGGGGGGCCTACAATGAGCAGTTCTTC.

The chain links TRBV9 to TRBJ2-2; TRBD2 might be the D (5 bases). V lost 3 bases to trimming and J lost 6 bases, with 12 bases between them. This CDR3 contains 14 residues. Germline CDR1 is SGDLS and CDR2 is YYNGEE. CDR3 protein: CASSGQLVAGELFF. In DNA form, the CDR3 reads TGTGCCAGCAGCGGACAACTAGTGGCCGGGGAGCTGTTTTTT.